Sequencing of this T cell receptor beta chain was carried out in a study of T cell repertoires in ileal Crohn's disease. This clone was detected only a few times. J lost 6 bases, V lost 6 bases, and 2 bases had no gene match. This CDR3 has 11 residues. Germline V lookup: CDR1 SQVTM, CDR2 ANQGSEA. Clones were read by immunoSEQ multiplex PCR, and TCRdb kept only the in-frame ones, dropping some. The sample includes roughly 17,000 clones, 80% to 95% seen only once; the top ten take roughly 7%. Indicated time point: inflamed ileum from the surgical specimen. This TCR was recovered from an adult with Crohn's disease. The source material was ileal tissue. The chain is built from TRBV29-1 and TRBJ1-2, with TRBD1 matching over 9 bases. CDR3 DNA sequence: TGCAGCGTCGGACAGGGGAATGGCTACACCTTC. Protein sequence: CSVGQGNGYTF.